This T cell receptor (beta chain) is drawn from a study of shared clonotypes between healthy human individuals. Only in-frame clones appear in the TCRdb table, and some are missing; sequencing was by immunoSEQ multiplex PCR. Of approximately 2,000,000 clones in the sample, 85% to 95% were seen once. Sequencing was carried out using naive CD4+ T cells from PBMCs. As for subset: CD45RA+ positively selected. The receptor comes from a man younger than 30 in good health. Some clones in this sample may be carry-over from other donors' samples.

The CDR3 bases are TGTGCCAGCAGAGTGACAGAAGAAGCTTTCTTT. Translated, it gives CASRVTEEAFF. The chain joins TRBV7-9 to TRBJ1-1; D possibly corresponds to TRBD1 (5 bases). CDR1 SEHNR and CDR2 FQNEAQ come from the germline V gene (reference sequence). The CDR3 is 11 residues long. Trimming took 6 bases from V and 8 from J, leaving 10 bases between them.